This paragraph reports one TCR beta chain. The data originate from a study of T cell responses to AZD1222 COVID-19 vaccine. The CDR3 loop spans 15 amino acids. V lost 0 bases and J 4 bases, leaving 12 bases between the germline ends. Germline CDR1 reads SGHRS; CDR2 reads YFSETQ. TCRdb keeps only in-frame clones here, not all; method: immunoSEQ multiplex PCR. The sample yields about 130,000 clones, under 95% seen once. This clonotype was obtained from an adult in good health. The specimen was peripheral blood, collected on day 0 of AZD1222 vaccination. This sequence joins TRBV5-1 and TRBJ2-3; D might be TRBD2 (6 bases). CDR3 nucleotides: TGCGCCAGCAGCTTGGTGGTCCCGGGGGCAGATACGCAGTATTTT. Translating gives CASSLVVPGADTQYF.